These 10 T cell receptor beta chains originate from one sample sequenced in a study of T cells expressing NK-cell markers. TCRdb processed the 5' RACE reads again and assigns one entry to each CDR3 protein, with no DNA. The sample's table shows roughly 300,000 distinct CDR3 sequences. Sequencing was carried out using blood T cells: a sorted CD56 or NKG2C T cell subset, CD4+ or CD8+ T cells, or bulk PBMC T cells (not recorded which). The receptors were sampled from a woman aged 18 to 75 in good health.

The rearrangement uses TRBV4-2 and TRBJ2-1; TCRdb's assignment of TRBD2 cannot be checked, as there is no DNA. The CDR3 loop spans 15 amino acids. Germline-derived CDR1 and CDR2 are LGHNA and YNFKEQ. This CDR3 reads CASSQEGAGGNEQFF.

The CDR3 is CASSVGTGVREEQYF. The chain uses TRBV9 and TRBJ2-7; TCRdb calls TRBD1, which cannot be checked without DNA. CDR3 length equals 15 residues. Germline V gene sequence: CDR1 SGDLS, CDR2 YYNGEE.

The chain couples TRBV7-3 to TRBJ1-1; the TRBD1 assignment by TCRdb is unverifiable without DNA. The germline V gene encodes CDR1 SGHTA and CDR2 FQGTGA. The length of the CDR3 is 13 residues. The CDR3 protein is CASSLSQGTEAFF.

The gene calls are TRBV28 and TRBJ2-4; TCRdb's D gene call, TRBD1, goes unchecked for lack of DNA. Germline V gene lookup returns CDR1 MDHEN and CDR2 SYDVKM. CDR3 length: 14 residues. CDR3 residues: CASRRQGPKNIQYF. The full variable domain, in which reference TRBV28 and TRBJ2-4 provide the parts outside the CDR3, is DVKVTQSSRYLVKRTGEKVFLECVQDMDHENMFWYRQDPGLGLRLIYFSYDVKMKEKGDIPEGYSVSREKKERFSLILESASTNQTSMYLCASRRQGPKNIQYFGAGTRLSVL.

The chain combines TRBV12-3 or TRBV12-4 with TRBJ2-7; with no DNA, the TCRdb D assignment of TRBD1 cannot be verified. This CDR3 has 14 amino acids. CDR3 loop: CASSLGAGHYEQYF.

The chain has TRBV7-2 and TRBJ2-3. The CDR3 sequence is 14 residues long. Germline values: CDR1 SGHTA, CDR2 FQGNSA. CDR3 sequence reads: CASSSRPITDTQYF.

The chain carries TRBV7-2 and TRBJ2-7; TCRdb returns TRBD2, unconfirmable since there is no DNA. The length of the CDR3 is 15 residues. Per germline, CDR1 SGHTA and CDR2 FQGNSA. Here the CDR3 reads CTSSSFFSGSNEQYF.

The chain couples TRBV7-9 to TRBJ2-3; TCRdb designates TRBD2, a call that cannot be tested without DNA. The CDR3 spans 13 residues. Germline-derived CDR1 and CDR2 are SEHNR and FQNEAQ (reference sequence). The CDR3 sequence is CASSLVVKYTQYF.

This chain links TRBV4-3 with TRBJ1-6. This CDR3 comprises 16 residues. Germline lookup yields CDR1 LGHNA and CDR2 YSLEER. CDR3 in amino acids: CASSQELGASRSPLHF.

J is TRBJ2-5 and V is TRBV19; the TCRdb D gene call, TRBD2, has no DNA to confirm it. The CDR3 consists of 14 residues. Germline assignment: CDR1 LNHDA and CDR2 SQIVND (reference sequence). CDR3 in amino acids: CASSTSGPGETQYF. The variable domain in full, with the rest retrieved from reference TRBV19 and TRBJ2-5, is DGGITQSPKYLFRKEGQNVTLSCEQNLNHDAMYWYRQDPGQGLRLIYYSQIVNDFQKGDIAEGYSVSREKKESFPLTVTSAQKNPTAFYLCASSTSGPGETQYFGPGTRLLVL.